The 18 T cell receptor beta chains reported below all come from one sample, sequenced in a study of patients and donors after allogeneic stem cell transplantation. Each CDR3 protein gets one entry after TCRdb re-called the RT-PCR reads with MiXCR. This sample has 900,000 to 1,000,000 distinct CDR3 sequences, with roughly 17% found just once. The sequenced material came from blood, either unsorted or a sorted T cell fraction (not recorded which). Source of these receptors: a human donor who was either an allogeneic HSCT recipient or a stem cell or donor lymphocyte infusion donor (not recorded which). It is not recorded whose cells these are; they may come from a transplant donor.

A few counts support this clonotype. The CDR3 is CASSFSRQGLSNTEAFF. As DNA, the CDR3 is TGTGCCAGCAGTTTTTCGCGGCAGGGGCTGTCGAACACTGAAGCTTTCTTT. The J gene is TRBJ1-1, the V gene TRBV12-3 or TRBV12-4; D might be TRBD1 (6 bases). CDR3 size: 17 residues. V was trimmed by 3 bases and J by 1 base, leaving 18 bases between them.

The gene calls are TRBV4-2 and TRBJ2-7; D gene unclear. The germline CDR1 and CDR2 sequences are LGHNA and YNFKEQ. CDR3 length: 16 amino acids. V was cut by 1 base and J by 0 bases, with 13 bases left in between. The CDR3 DNA reads as TGTGCCAGCAGCCAAGGCAGTTGGGCAGGCTCCTACGAGCAGTACTTC. This encodes CASSQGSWAGSYEQYF.

This clonotype occurred a few times. The chain couples TRBV29-1 to TRBJ2-5; D tentatively reads TRBD1 or TRBD2 (6 bases each). Germline V gene sequence: CDR1 SQVTM, CDR2 ANQGSEA. The CDR3 loop spans 17 amino acids. V gave up 5 bases and J gave up 2 bases, with 24 bases separating them. The CDR3: CSVSRAPGAKGQETQYF. As DNA, the CDR3 is TGCAGCGTTTCCAGGGCCCCGGGGGCAAAGGGACAAGAGACCCAGTACTTC.

The chain employs TRBV4-2 and TRBJ2-7; 13 bases agree with TRBD2. The CDR3 is 16 residues long. Trimming removed 1 base from V and 5 bases from J; junction bases left unmatched: 5. Per the germline V gene, CDR1 is LGHNA and CDR2 is YNFKEQ. Written as DNA, the CDR3 is TGTGCCAGCAGCCAAGCAGGACTAGCGGGGGTGAACGAGCAGTACTTC. This gives the protein CASSQAGLAGVNEQYF.

CDR3: CASSLALGGRQETQYF. For the CDR3, the DNA is TGCGCCAGCAGCTTGGCCCTGGGGGGGCGCCAAGAGACCCAGTACTTC. V is TRBV5-1 and J is TRBJ2-5; possible D gene TRBD2, 7 bases. V lost 0 bases and J lost 1, with 13 bases in between. The CDR3 totals 16 residues. Germline V gene data show CDR1 as SGHRS and CDR2 as YFSETQ.

Many counts were recorded for this clonotype. The chain links TRBV5-6 to TRBJ2-4, with D hard to call. Between the trimmed V and J ends, which lost 0 bases and 4 bases, there was a span of 5 bases. The germline CDR1 and CDR2 sequences are SGHDT and YYEEEE. The CDR3 has 13 amino acids. For the CDR3, the DNA is TGTGCCAGCAGCTTGGTGTGGAAAAACATTCAGTACTTC. This translates into CASSLVWKNIQYF.

The gene calls are TRBV24-1 and TRBJ2-7; no firm D call. The V end lost 1 base, the J end lost 6 bases, and 9 bases lay between the germline ends. This CDR3 is built from 13 residues. CDR1 KGHDR and CDR2 SFDVKD come from the germline V gene. The CDR3 region is CATSDFTGPEQYF. The CDR3 DNA sequence: TGTGCCACCAGTGATTTTACGGGCCCCGAGCAGTACTTC.

This clonotype was picked up a small number of times. This chain uses TRBV12-3 or TRBV12-4 with TRBJ2-4; 8 bases map to TRBD1. CDR3 size: 15 residues. Unmatched junction bases numbered 12, after V lost 6 bases and J lost 8 bases. The CDR3 reads CASSSTQGGLDIQYF. CDR3 bases: TGTGCCAGCAGCTCGACACAGGGGGGTTTGGACATTCAGTACTTC.

The sample holds a few counts of this clonotype. The chain uses TRBV5-1 and TRBJ1-1, with D perhaps matching TRBD1 (5 bases). V was cut by 3 bases and J by 1 base, with 16 bases left in between. The germline CDR1 and CDR2 sequences are SGHRS and YFSETQ. The CDR3 runs 16 residues. CDR3 DNA: TGCGCCAGCAGCTCTCCCGGGGACGGGGAGAACACTGAAGCTTTCTTT. Its translation is CASSSPGDGENTEAFF.

The chain employs TRBV5-1 and TRBJ1-5; tentative D call: TRBD1 (5 bases). V lost 4 bases, J lost 1 base, and 15 bases lay in between. Germline-derived CDR1 and CDR2 are SGHRS and YFSETQ. CDR3 length: 16 amino acids. In nucleotides, the CDR3 is TGCGCCAGCAGCCCTGGCGGGACGGAGAGCAATCAGCCCCAGCATTTT. This translates into CASSPGGTESNQPQHF. Full variable domain (rest looked up from reference TRBV5-1 and TRBJ1-5): KAGVTQTPRYLIKTRGQQVTLSCSPISGHRSVSWYQQTPGQGLQFLFEYFSETQRNKGNFPGRFSGRQFSNSRSEMNVSTLELGDSALYLCASSPGGTESNQPQHFGDGTRLSIL.

The chain is built from TRBV5-1 and TRBJ2-7; D is perhaps TRBD1 (6 bases). Between the trimmed V and J ends, which lost 2 bases and 2 bases, there was a span of 14 bases. The CDR3 consists of 15 residues. Germline V gene sequence: CDR1 SGHRS, CDR2 YFSETQ. As DNA, the CDR3 is TGCGCCAGCAGCTTAGTGGAAAGGACAGCCTACGAGCAGTACTTC. Amino acid sequence: CASSLVERTAYEQYF.

The sample holds a few counts of this clonotype. This chain connects TRBV30 to TRBJ2-5; TRBD1 or TRBD2 may be the D gene (5 bases each). The germline V gene has CDR1 GTSNPN and CDR2 SVGIG (reference sequence). The CDR3 is 15 amino acids. Trimming took off 4 bases at V and 2 bases at J, with 17 bases between the two ends. CDR3 loop: CAWTPKGRKQETQYF. The CDR3 coding sequence is TGTGCCTGGACACCTAAGGGACGGAAGCAAGAGACCCAGTACTTC. The full variable domain, rest sourced from reference TRBV30 and TRBJ2-5, is SQTIHQWPATLVQPVGSPLSLECTVEGTSNPNLYWYRQAAGRGLQLLFYSVGIGQISSEVPQNLSASRPQDRQFILSSKKLLLSDSGFYLCAWTPKGRKQETQYFGPGTRLLVL.

The V gene is TRBV20-1, the J gene TRBJ1-5; TRBD1 aligns across 7 bases. The CDR3 extends over 14 amino acids. J gave up 7 bases and V 6 bases, and 12 bases lay outside the gene matches. Per germline, CDR1 DFQATT and CDR2 SNEGSKA (reference sequence). The CDR3 here is CSAADRVGAQPQHF. The CDR3 coding sequence is TGCAGTGCCGCAGACAGGGTAGGGGCCCAGCCCCAGCATTTT.

This rearrangement joins TRBV6-1 to TRBJ2-3; D is undetermined. CDR3 length equals 13 residues. The V gene lost 1 base and the J gene lost 4 bases, with 6 bases spanning the gap. Germline lookup yields CDR1 MNHNS and CDR2 SASEGT. The DNA of the CDR3 is TGTGCCAGCAGTGAAGTCACCCCAGATACGCAGTATTTT. It translates to CASSEVTPDTQYF.

The V and J genes are TRBV20-1 and TRBJ1-4; 7 positions match TRBD1. The CDR3 extends over 13 amino acids. J lost 8 bases, V lost 5 bases, and 8 bases had no gene match. From germline, CDR1 is DFQATT and CDR2 SNEGSKA (reference sequence). The CDR3 region has the DNA TGCAGTGCTCGGGACAGCGGGTGGGAAAAACTGTTTTTT. Translation gives CSARDSGWEKLFF.

The sample holds many counts of this clonotype. The chain uses TRBV6-1 and TRBJ1-1, with D unresolved. Trimming removed 7 bases from V and 0 bases from J, with 9 bases in between. Germline-derived CDR1 and CDR2 are MNHNS and SASEGT. The CDR3 contains 13 residues. In nucleotides, the CDR3 is TGTGCCAGCATGGAGGCGGTGAACACTGAAGCTTTCTTT. Translating it yields CASMEAVNTEAFF.

As DNA, the CDR3 is TGCAGCGGGACACGAAGCTCTGGAAACACCATATATTTT. Its translation: CSGTRSSGNTIYF. The V gene is TRBV20-1, the J gene TRBJ1-3, with a tentative D call TRBD1 (6 bases). The CDR3 is 13 amino acids. In germline, CDR1 is DFQATT, CDR2 SNEGSKA (reference sequence).

Ten or more counts support this clonotype. V and J are TRBV10-3 and TRBJ2-1; D perhaps matches TRBD1 (7 bases). The CDR3 covers 14 residues. Trimming left V 10 bases short and J 2 bases short, with 15 bases between. Looked up from germline, CDR1 is ENHRY and CDR2 is SYGVKD. The DNA of the CDR3 is TGTGCCAGCGGGCGGGACAGCACCTACAATGAGCAGTTCTTC. Its protein is CASGRDSTYNEQFF.